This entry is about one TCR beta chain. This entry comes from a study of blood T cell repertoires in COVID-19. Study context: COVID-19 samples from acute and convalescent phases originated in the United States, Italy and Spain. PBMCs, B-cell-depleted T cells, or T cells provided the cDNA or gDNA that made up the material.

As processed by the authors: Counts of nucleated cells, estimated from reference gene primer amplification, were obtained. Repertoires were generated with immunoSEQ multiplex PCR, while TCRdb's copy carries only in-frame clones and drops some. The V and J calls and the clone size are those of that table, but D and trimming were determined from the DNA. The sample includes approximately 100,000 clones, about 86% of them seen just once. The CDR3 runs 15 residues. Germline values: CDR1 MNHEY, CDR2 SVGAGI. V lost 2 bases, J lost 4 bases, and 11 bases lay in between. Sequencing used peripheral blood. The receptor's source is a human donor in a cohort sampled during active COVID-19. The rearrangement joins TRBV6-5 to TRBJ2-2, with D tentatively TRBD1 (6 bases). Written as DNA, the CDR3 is TGTGCCAGCAGTTACATTGGACAGACCACCGGGGAGCTGTTTTTT. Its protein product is CASSYIGQTTGELFF.